This is a list of T cell receptor beta chains from one sample in a study of T-cell memory formation after mild COVID-19. TCRdb used MiXCR to reprocess the 5' RACE reads, holding one entry per CDR3 protein. The data show around 200,000 distinct CDR3 sequences, roughly 23% seen once. The sequenced sample consisted of PBMCs or a T cell subset sorted from them (not recorded which). The source is an adult woman who had mild COVID-19 (a few samples of this study predate the infection). Cell type and time point are not known. Both conserved end residues are part of each CDR3.

V gene	J gene	CDR3 protein
TRBV12-3/TRBV12-4	TRBJ2-5	CASSPGGETQYF
TRBV29-1	TRBJ2-1	CSVFGTLRSSYNEQFF
TRBV6-2/TRBV6-3	TRBJ2-5	CASSRLGQGGQETQYF
TRBV6-1	TRBJ2-3	CASSEEWASGGLGTQYF
TRBV20-1	TRBJ2-5	CSAPRGREETQYF
TRBV11-2	TRBJ1-1	CASSLWTGTNTEAFF
TRBV30	TRBJ1-1	CAWSRAVWTEAFF
TRBV30	TRBJ2-2	CALPGQGLPGELFF
TRBV12-3/TRBV12-4	TRBJ2-7	CASSPGGQSFYEQYF
TRBV4-2	TRBJ2-1	CASSQALWDEQFF
TRBV7-9	TRBJ1-5	CASSLVWGAHDQPQHF
TRBV20-1	TRBJ2-7	CSARDGYGLAHEQYF
TRBV10-3	TRBJ2-7	CAISEVATYEQYF
TRBV5-1	TRBJ1-1	CASSLGQGAGTEAFF
TRBV7-7	TRBJ2-5	CASTPRLAGRGYQETQYF
TRBV4-3	TRBJ2-2	CASSQGAGGVGTGELFF
TRBV6-6	TRBJ1-1	CASSPSVWRTQNTEAFF
TRBV12-3/TRBV12-4	TRBJ1-4	CASSSSHEKLFF
TRBV7-6	TRBJ2-2	CASSLASSGNTGELFF
TRBV7-9	TRBJ2-5	CASSLTDETQYF
TRBV29-1	TRBJ2-1	CSVEGLAEKLYNEQFF
TRBV2	TRBJ2-7	CASSTGQSTYEQYF
TRBV11-2	TRBJ1-1	CASSWGQLNTEAFF
TRBV28	TRBJ2-3	CASSPLRGGTDTQYF
TRBV6-2/TRBV6-3	TRBJ2-1	CASSWDYGGHEQFF
TRBV6-5	TRBJ1-1	CASSYTGEGTEAFF
TRBV24-1	TRBJ2-7	CATSGPGQGGYEQYF
TRBV11-3	TRBJ2-2	CASSSLAGPNTGELFF
TRBV4-1	TRBJ1-5	CASSQDQGSSQPQHF
TRBV6-5	TRBJ2-6	CASSDRVTGANVLTF